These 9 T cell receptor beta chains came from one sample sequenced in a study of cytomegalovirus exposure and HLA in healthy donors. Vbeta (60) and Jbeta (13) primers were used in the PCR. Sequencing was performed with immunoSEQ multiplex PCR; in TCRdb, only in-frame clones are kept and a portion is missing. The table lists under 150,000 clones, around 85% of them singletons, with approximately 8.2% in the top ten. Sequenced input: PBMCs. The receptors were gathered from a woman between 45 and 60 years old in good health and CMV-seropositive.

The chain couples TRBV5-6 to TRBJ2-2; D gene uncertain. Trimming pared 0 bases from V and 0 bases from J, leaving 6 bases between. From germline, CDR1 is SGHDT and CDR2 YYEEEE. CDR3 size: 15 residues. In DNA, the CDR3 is TGTGCCAGCAGCTTGGGACTGGCGAACACCGGGGAGCTGTTTTTT. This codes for CASSLGLANTGELFF.

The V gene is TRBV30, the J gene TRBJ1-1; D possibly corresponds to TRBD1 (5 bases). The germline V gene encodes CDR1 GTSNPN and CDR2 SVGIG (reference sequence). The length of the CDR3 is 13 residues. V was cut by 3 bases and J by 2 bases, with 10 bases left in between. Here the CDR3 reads CAWRATANTEAFF. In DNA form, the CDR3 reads TGTGCCTGGAGGGCGACAGCCAACACTGAAGCTTTCTTT.

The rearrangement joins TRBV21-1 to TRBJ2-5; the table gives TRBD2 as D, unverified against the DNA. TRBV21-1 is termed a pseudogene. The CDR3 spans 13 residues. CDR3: CASTAAGQETQYF. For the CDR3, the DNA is TGTGCCAGCACCGCAGCGGGTCAAGAGACCCAGTACTTC.

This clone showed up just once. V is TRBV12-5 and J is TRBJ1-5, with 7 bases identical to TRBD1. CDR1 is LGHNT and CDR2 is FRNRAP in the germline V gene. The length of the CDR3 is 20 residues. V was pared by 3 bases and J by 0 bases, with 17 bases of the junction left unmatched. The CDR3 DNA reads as TGTGCTAGTGGTTTTAATTGGGATGACGACAGGGCCTATAGCAATCAGCCCCAGCATTTT. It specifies CASGFNWDDDRAYSNQPQHF.

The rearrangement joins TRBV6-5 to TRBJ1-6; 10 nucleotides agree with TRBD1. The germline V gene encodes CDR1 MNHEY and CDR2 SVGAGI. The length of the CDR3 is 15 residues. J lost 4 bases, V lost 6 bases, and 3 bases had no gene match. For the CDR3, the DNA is TGTGCCAGCAGCGGACAGGGGGTTTATAATTCACCCCTCCACTTT. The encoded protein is CASSGQGVYNSPLHF.

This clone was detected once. The CDR3 here is CASSPASQGFYEQYF. In DNA form, the CDR3 reads TGCGCCAGCAGCCCCGCGTCCCAGGGTTTCTACGAGCAGTACTTC. This chain links TRBV5-1 with TRBJ2-7; weak D call: TRBD1 (5 bases). Germline-derived CDR1 and CDR2 are SGHRS and YFSETQ. This CDR3 region has 15 residues. V shed 4 bases and J shed 3 bases, with 17 bases lying between them.

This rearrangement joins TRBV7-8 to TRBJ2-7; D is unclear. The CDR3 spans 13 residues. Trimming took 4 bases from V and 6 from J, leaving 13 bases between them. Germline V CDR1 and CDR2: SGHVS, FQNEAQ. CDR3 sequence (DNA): TGTGCCAGCAGCTACCAGACGAACAGCGAGCAGTACTTC. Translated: CASSYQTNSEQYF.

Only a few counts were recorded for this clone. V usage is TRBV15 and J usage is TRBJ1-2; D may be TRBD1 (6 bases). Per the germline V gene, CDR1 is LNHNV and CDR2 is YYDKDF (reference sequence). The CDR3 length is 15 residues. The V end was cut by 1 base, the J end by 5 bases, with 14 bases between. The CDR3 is CATSRAWGGNYGYTF. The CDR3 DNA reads TGTGCCACCAGCAGAGCCTGGGGGGGCAATTATGGCTACACCTTC.

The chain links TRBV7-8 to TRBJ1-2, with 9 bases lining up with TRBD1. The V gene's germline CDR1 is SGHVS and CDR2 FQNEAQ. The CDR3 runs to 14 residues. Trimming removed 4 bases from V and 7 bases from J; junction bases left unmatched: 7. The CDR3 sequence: CASSSTQGAGGYTF. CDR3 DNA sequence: TGTGCCAGCAGCTCCACACAGGGGGCTGGTGGCTACACCTTC.